This TCR beta chain derives from a study of pediatric ulcerative colitis. Sequencing depth was up to 500,000 reads per sample. TCRdb's copy holds only in-frame clones and misses some; the assay was immunoSEQ multiplex PCR. The data hold about 36,000 clones, with 70% to 90% observed a single time. As regards this clone: The antigen is undetermined.

Study results and limitations: Blood-rectal clonal overlap within each person was significantly higher in ulcerative colitis patients than controls. Blood samples from two patients yielded substantially fewer templates and were excluded from blood-rectal overlap analysis. In rectum, acute severe colitis had expanded clones and less diversity.

The TCR comes from a girl between 10 and 17 years old with moderate ulcerative colitis. Sequencing was done on a sample of blood.

This CDR3 is CASSLAPGGQPQHF. As DNA, the CDR3 is TGTGCCAGCAGCTTAGCCCCGGGCGGGCAGCCCCAGCATTTT. The chain combines TRBV7-6 with TRBJ1-5, with D unresolved. V gave up 0 bases and J gave up 7 bases, with 10 bases separating them. This CDR3 is 14 amino acids long. Germline values: CDR1 SGHVS, CDR2 FNYEAQ. Variable domain in full (rest from reference TRBV7-6 and TRBJ1-5): GAGVSQSPRYKVTKRGQDVALRCDPISGHVSLYWYRQALGQGPEFLTYFNYEAQQDKSGLPNDRFSAERPEGSISTLTIQRTEQRDSAMYRCASSLAPGGQPQHFGDGTRLSIL.